This TCR beta chain comes out of a study of identical twins. Template switching (which added a universal primer site) was used, and cDNA carried unique molecular identifiers. TCRdb analysed the 5' RACE reads with MiXCR anew, one entry per CDR3 protein. The table shows 350,000 to 500,000 distinct CDR3 sequences, with approximately 17% occurring only once. The CDR3 extends over 13 amino acids. The V end lost 6 bases, the J end lost 6 bases, and 14 bases lay between the germline ends. Germline V gene sequence: CDR1 MDHEN, CDR2 SYDVKM. The chain carries TRBV28 and TRBJ1-2; D may be TRBD1 (6 bases). This clonotype originated in a man between 50 and 59 years old in good health. Sequencing was carried out using naive T cells sorted from blood. CDR3 coding DNA: TGTGCCAGCAGGGAGGACAGTTGGGATGGCTACACCTTC. Residues: CASREDSWDGYTF.